This TCR beta chain was captured by sequencing in a study of a mutant IDH1 vaccine in newly diagnosed glioma. The wider study: Initiation of the vaccine course occurred 4-6 weeks after radiotherapy alone, or alongside temozolomide cycles. Mean patient age was around 40 years; around 60% were male and 37.5% female. Overall study findings and caveats: Changes in top peripheral clonotypes did not appear linked to pseudoprogression. Most patients, around 93%, showed vaccine-induced immune responses.

Of note for this clone: Its antigen is currently unknown.

Some clones are missing from TCRdb's copy, which holds only in-frame ones; the method was immunoSEQ multiplex PCR. This sample has tens of thousands of clones, with 65% to 85% found just once. Germline V CDR1 and CDR2: SNHLY, FYNNEI. V was shortened by 9 bases and J by 8 bases, with 11 bases between the two germline ends. The CDR3 extends over 12 amino acids. Time point denoted: week 11, during vaccination. The vaccine gave 300 ug of a 20-mer mutant IDH1 peptide subcutaneously per dose. The specimen was PBMCs, collected from a glioma patient whose treatment included an IDH1 peptide vaccine. The chain recombines TRBV2 with TRBJ1-6; weak D call: TRBD1 (5 bases). The sequence derives from a woman aged 45-59 years with glioma. CDR3 region: CARGRGDSPLHF. CDR3 coding DNA: TGTGCCAGAGGGAGGGGAGATTCACCCCTCCACTTT. Using reference TRBV2 and TRBJ1-6 for the parts outside the CDR3, the full variable domain is EPEVTQTPSHQVTQMGQEVILRCVPISNHLYFYWYRQILGQKVEFLVSFYNNEISEKSEIFDDQFSVERPDGSNFTLKIRSTKLEDSAMYFCARGRGDSPLHFGNGTRLTVT.